Sequencing of this T cell receptor beta chain was carried out in a study of neurological immune-mediated disorders. Study findings and constraints: Multiple sclerosis patients had less TCR clonal expansion than even healthy controls, unlike HTLV-1-associated myelopathy.

This clonotype was counted many times. Its antigen is still unknown. 5'RACE employing 10-nucleotide random UMIs yielded the cDNA. MiXCR, run by TCRdb on the 5' RACE reads, gives a single entry per CDR3 protein. The data hold some 47,000 distinct CDR3 sequences, with around 6% observed a single time. The T cells used for sorted libraries numbered roughly 1 million, either CD4+ or CD8+. Germline loops: CDR1 ENHRY, CDR2 SYGVKD. The junction had 2 bases not matched to a gene; V was cut back by 5 bases and J by 6 bases. CDR3 length: 12 residues. The sample consisted of CD4+ T cells from blood. This TCR was recovered from a woman aged 35 to 49 in good health. The chain joins TRBV10-3 to TRBJ2-7; TRBD1 aligns across 9 bases. CDR3 loop: CAISLTGGEQYF. CDR3 coding DNA: TGTGCCATCAGTCTGACAGGGGGCGAGCAGTACTTC.